The 20 T cell receptor beta chains below come from one sample, sequenced in a study of blood T cell repertoires in COVID-19. Clones were read by immunoSEQ multiplex PCR, and TCRdb kept only the in-frame ones, dropping some. The table lists around 25,000 clones, 80% to 85% of them singletons. The sample comprised peripheral blood. The source of these receptors is a man between 65 and 85 years old with acute or convalescent COVID-19.

Only a few counts were recorded for this clone. The V gene is TRBV30, the J gene TRBJ2-7, with a tentative D call TRBD2 (6 bases). Germline V gene sequence: CDR1 GTSNPN, CDR2 SVGIG (reference sequence). The CDR3 is 13 amino acids. V gave up 2 bases and J gave up 3 bases, with 11 bases separating them. CDR3 residues: CAWSPGTLYEQYF. The CDR3, as DNA: TGTGCCTGGAGTCCCGGGACTCTCTACGAGCAGTACTTC. Combining the CDR3 with reference TRBV30 and TRBJ2-7 gives the whole variable domain SQTIHQWPATLVQPVGSPLSLECTVEGTSNPNLYWYRQAAGRGLQLLFYSVGIGQISSEVPQNLSASRPQDRQFILSSKKLLLSDSGFYLCAWSPGTLYEQYFGPGTRLTVT.

The chain recombines TRBV24-1 with TRBJ1-2; 11 positions agree with TRBD1. V was pared by 3 bases and J by 6 bases, with 2 bases of the junction left unmatched. Germline V lookup: CDR1 KGHDR, CDR2 SFDVKD. The CDR3 sequence is 14 residues long. CDR3 protein: CATSDPGQGDGYTF. CDR3 in DNA: TGTGCCACCAGTGATCCGGGACAGGGGGATGGCTACACCTTC.

V gene TRBV5-6 combines with J gene TRBJ2-5, with D possibly being TRBD2 (7 bases). Germline lookup yields CDR1 SGHDT and CDR2 YYEEEE. The CDR3 is 13 amino acids. Between the trimmed V and J ends, which lost 2 bases and 5 bases, there was a span of 10 bases. The CDR3 spells CASSLQGGETQYF. The CDR3 nucleotides read TGTGCCAGCAGCTTACAGGGAGGGGAGACCCAGTACTTC. Combining the CDR3 with reference TRBV5-6 and TRBJ2-5 gives the whole variable domain DAGVTQSPTHLIKTRGQQVTLRCSPKSGHDTVSWYQQALGQGPQFIFQYYEEEERQRGNFPDRFSGHQFPNYSSELNVNALLLGDSALYLCASSLQGGETQYFGPGTRLLVL.

CDR3 in amino acids: CASSLEQGNFREQYF. The CDR3 bases are TGTGCCAGCAGCTTAGAACAGGGTAATTTCCGCGAGCAGTACTTC. This chain connects TRBV11-2 to TRBJ2-7, with a tentative D call TRBD1 (6 bases). CDR3 size: 15 residues. V lost 0 bases to trimming and J lost 6 bases, with 15 bases between them. Germline CDR1 is SGHAT and CDR2 is FQNNGV.

The chain has TRBV4-3 and TRBJ2-7, with TRBD1 as a possible D gene (5 bases). Germline-derived CDR1 and CDR2 are LGHNA and YSLEER. Trimming removed 0 bases at V and 3 bases at J, with 9 bases between. The CDR3 sequence is 14 residues long. CDR3 in amino acids: CASSQDSQGYEQYF. Written as DNA, the CDR3 is TGCGCCAGCAGCCAAGATAGTCAGGGCTACGAGCAGTACTTC.

The chain uses TRBV6-5 and TRBJ1-2; no clear D. CDR3 length equals 16 residues. From germline, CDR1 is MNHEY and CDR2 SVGAGI. Trimming pared 2 bases from V and 3 bases from J, leaving 16 bases between. The CDR3 protein is CASSYPNMNTDYGYTF. The CDR3 DNA follows: TGTGCCAGCAGTTACCCAAATATGAATACAGACTATGGCTACACCTTC.

This chain joins TRBV5-1 and TRBJ2-2, with 9 bases aligning to TRBD2. The CDR3 runs 15 residues. CDR1 SGHRS and CDR2 YFSETQ come from the germline V gene. J lost 5 bases, V lost 4 bases, and 6 bases had no gene match. CDR3: CASSLMTSGTGELFF. The CDR3 DNA follows: TGCGCCAGCAGCCTGATGACTAGCGGAACCGGGGAGCTGTTTTTT.

On this clone itself: The sample has other DNA sequences that encode this CDR3 too. This chain links TRBV5-8 with TRBJ1-5, with 10 bases fitting TRBD1. Germline V lookup: CDR1 SGHTS, CDR2 YDEGEE. The V and J ends lost 3 bases and 4 bases, in that order; junction bases with no gene match: 4. The CDR3 contains 15 residues. The DNA of the CDR3 is TGTGCCAGCAGCTCCGGACAGGGGGGGAATCAGCCCCAGCATTTT. Protein sequence: CASSSGQGGNQPQHF.

The rearrangement uses TRBV6-5 and TRBJ1-4, with TRBD1 as a possible D gene (5 bases). Germline V lookup: CDR1 MNHEY, CDR2 SVGAGI. The CDR3 is 14 residues long. V was shortened by 0 bases and J by 7 bases, with 9 bases between the two germline ends. The DNA of the CDR3 is TGTGCCAGCAGTTACTCGGGGGGGGGTGAAAAACTGTTTTTT. Amino acid sequence: CASSYSGGGEKLFF.

The V gene is TRBV12-3 or TRBV12-4, the J gene TRBJ1-2; 7 nucleotides match TRBD1. The CDR3 spans 13 residues. The V segment lost 5 bases and the J segment 4 bases; nucleotides outside the gene matches: 4. CDR3 residues: CASSPDRSYGYTF. CDR3 nucleotide sequence: TGTGCCAGCAGTCCGGACAGGTCCTATGGCTACACCTTC.

The chain links TRBV7-2 to TRBJ2-7, with 9 bases that match TRBD1. J was trimmed by 2 bases and V by 1 base; bases with no gene match: 3. Germline V lookup: CDR1 SGHTA, CDR2 FQGNSA. This CDR3 spans 15 amino acids. The CDR3 DNA reads as TGTGCCAGCAGCTTAGGAGGGACAGGGACCTACGAGCAGTACTTC. It is translated as CASSLGGTGTYEQYF. Using reference TRBV7-2 and TRBJ2-7 for the parts outside the CDR3, the full variable domain is GAGVSQSPSNKVTEKGKDVELRCDPISGHTALYWYRQSLGQGLEFLIYFQGNSAPDKSGLPSDRFSAERTGGSVSTLTIQRTQQEDSAVYLCASSLGGTGTYEQYFGPGTRLTVT.

The V and J genes are TRBV3-1 (or the pseudogene TRBV3-2) and TRBJ1-3, with 7 bases that match TRBD1. The CDR3 has 14 residues. Germline V gene lookup returns CDR1 LGHDT and CDR2 YNNKEL (reference sequence). V dropped 3 bases and J dropped 4; count of bases not matched to a gene: 3. CDR3 protein: CASSQRTGGNTIYF. The CDR3 coding sequence is TGTGCCAGCAGCCAGCGGACAGGCGGAAACACCATATATTTT.

The rearrangement links TRBV7-2 to TRBJ1-2, with TRBD1 matching 8 bases. Germline values: CDR1 SGHTA, CDR2 FQGNSA. V was pared by 1 base and J by 7 bases, with 11 bases of the junction left unmatched. This CDR3 comprises 16 residues. The CDR3 is CASSLDRDRFSSGYTF. The CDR3 region has the DNA TGTGCCAGCAGCTTAGACCGGGACAGGTTCTCGAGTGGCTACACCTTC.

The chain is built from TRBV9 and TRBJ1-6; possible D gene TRBD1, 6 bases. V lost 0 bases and J 10 bases, leaving 17 bases between the germline ends. This CDR3 spans 16 amino acids. Germline CDR1 SGDLS, CDR2 YYNGEE. CDR3 region: CASSVAPIGGRSPLHF. The CDR3 DNA reads TGTGCCAGCAGCGTAGCCCCTATCGGGGGGCGGTCACCCCTCCACTTT.

The chain combines TRBV6-5 with TRBJ2-5; 12 bases map to TRBD1. V dropped 6 bases and J dropped 4; count of bases not matched to a gene: 3. Looked up from germline, CDR1 is MNHEY and CDR2 is SVGAGI. This CDR3 has 14 residues. This CDR3 is CASRGDRGRETQYF. As DNA, the CDR3 is TGTGCCAGCAGGGGGGACAGGGGGCGAGAGACCCAGTACTTC.

V and J are TRBV4-1 and TRBJ1-5, with 10 bases aligning to TRBD1. Trimming cost V 1 base and J 6 bases; bases outside gene matches: 6. Germline CDR1 MGHRA, CDR2 YSYEKL. This CDR3 is built from 16 residues. This CDR3 reads CASSQATGGDGQPQHF. CDR3 bases: TGCGCCAGCAGCCAAGCGACAGGGGGCGATGGTCAGCCCCAGCATTTT.

This chain links TRBV18 with TRBJ1-6, with a possible D match to TRBD1 (5 bases). This CDR3 has 15 amino acids. The germline gives CDR1 KGHSH, CDR2 LQKENI. Trimming pared 3 bases from V and 7 bases from J, leaving 13 bases between. The CDR3 region has the DNA TGTGCCAGCTCACCGGCAGGGATGCTGAATTCACCCCTCCACTTT. It yields the protein CASSPAGMLNSPLHF.

This clone is deemed medium-sized (0.01 to 0.1%). The chain joins TRBV12-3 or TRBV12-4 to TRBJ2-2; perhaps TRBD2 as D (5 bases). Trimming removed 6 bases at V and 5 bases at J, with 10 bases between. CDR3 length: 13 amino acids. This CDR3 reads CASSSTGTGELFF. CDR3 nucleotide sequence: TGTGCCAGCAGCTCTACGGGAACCGGGGAGCTGTTTTTT.

The sample holds a few counts of this clone. This chain links TRBV5-1 with TRBJ1-6; TRBD1 agrees at 8 bases. The CDR3 has 16 amino acids. Trimming cost V 0 bases and J 5 bases; bases outside gene matches: 4. From germline, CDR1 is SGHRS and CDR2 YFSETQ. CDR3 in amino acids: CASSLVGTGDNSPLHF. The CDR3 DNA sequence: TGCGCCAGCAGCTTGGTGGGGACAGGCGATAATTCACCCCTCCACTTT.

The chain couples TRBV9 to TRBJ2-1, with 7 bases aligning to TRBD2. Germline lookup yields CDR1 SGDLS and CDR2 YYNGEE. The CDR3 consists of 14 residues. Trimming removed 4 bases from V and 3 bases from J; junction bases left unmatched: 4. CDR3 sequence: CASSPSGNYNEQFF. The CDR3 bases are TGTGCCAGCAGCCCTAGCGGAAACTACAATGAGCAGTTCTTC.